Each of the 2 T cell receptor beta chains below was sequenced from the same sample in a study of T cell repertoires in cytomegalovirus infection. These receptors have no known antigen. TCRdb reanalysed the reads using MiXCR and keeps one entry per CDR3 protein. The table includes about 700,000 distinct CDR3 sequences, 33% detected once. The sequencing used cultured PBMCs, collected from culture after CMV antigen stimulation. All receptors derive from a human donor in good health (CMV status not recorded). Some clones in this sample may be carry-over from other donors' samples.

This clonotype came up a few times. The DNA for the CDR3 is TGTGCCAGCAGTGAAAGAGGCGGTAGTTACGAGCAGTACTTC. As protein: CASSERGGSYEQYF. The V call is TRBV6-1, the J call TRBJ2-7; D unresolved. Germline V gives CDR1 MNHNS, CDR2 SASEGT. The CDR3 covers 14 residues. V lost 2 bases and J lost 4, with 12 bases in between.

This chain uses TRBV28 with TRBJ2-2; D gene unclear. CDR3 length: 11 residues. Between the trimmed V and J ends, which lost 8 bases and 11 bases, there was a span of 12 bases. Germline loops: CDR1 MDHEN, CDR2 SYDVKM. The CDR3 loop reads CASGKEGELFF. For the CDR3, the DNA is TGTGCCAGCGGGAAAGAAGGCGAGCTGTTTTTT. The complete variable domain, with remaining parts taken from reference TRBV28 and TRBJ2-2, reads DVKVTQSSRYLVKRTGEKVFLECVQDMDHENMFWYRQDPGLGLRLIYFSYDVKMKEKGDIPEGYSVSREKKERFSLILESASTNQTSMYLCASGKEGELFFGEGSRLTVL.